This T cell receptor beta chain was identified during a study of OX40 agonist ivuxolimab in advanced cancers. Study-wide context: With a range of roughly 20 to 85, age averaged 60 years, and 65% to 90% were male.

CDR1 is SGHKS and CDR2 is YYEKEE in the germline V gene (reference sequence). V lost 6 bases to trimming and J lost 0 bases, with 10 bases between them. The CDR3 has 13 residues. The data were produced by immunoSEQ multiplex PCR, yet TCRdb's version contains in-frame clones alone and is incomplete. Among 20,000 to 25,000 clones, roughly 84% were seen once, and the ten largest hold roughly 36%. The origin of this receptor is an adult with an advanced solid tumor such as melanoma, head and neck, liver or kidney cancer. The rearrangement links TRBV5-5 to TRBJ2-7; tentative D call: TRBD2 (5 bases). The sequencing here drew on CD4+ or CD8+ T cells sorted from blood, taken in a trial of the OX40 agonist ivuxolimab. The CDR3, as DNA: TGTGCCAGCATCCGGGATAACTCCTACGAGCAGTACTTC. Residues: CASIRDNSYEQYF.